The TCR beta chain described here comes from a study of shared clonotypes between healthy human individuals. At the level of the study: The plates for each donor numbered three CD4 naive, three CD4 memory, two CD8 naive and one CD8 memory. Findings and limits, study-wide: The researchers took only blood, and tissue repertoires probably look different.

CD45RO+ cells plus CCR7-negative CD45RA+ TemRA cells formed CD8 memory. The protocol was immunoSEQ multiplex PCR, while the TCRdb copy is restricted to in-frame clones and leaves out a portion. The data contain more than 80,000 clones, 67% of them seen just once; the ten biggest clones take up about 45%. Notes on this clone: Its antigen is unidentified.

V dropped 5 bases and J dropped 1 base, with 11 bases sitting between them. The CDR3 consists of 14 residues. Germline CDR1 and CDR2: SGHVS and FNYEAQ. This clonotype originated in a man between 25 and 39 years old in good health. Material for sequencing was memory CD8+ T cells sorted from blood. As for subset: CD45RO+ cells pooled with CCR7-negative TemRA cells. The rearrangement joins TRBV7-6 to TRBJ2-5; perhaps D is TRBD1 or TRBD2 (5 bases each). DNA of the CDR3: TGTGCCAGCAGCCCGGGACGGATCCAAGAGACCCAGTACTTC. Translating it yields CASSPGRIQETQYF.